The entry that follows covers one T cell receptor beta chain sequence. Its antigen is unidentified. This entry is derived from a study of CD8 T cells in ankylosing spondylitis. Study results and caveats: Disease-associated clonotypes exhibited CD8+ identity and were relatively infrequent in peripheral blood. Blood of patients with ankylosing spondylitis appeared to be characterized by a TCR beta motif of several highly homologous variants. In the blood and synovial fluid of reactive arthritis, some motif variants had been previously reported. Disease-linked clones reportedly showed significant enrichment in matched ankylosing spondylitis synovial fluid.

The CDR3 length is 15 residues. Germline V gives CDR1 SNHLY, CDR2 FYNNEI. V lost 6 bases to trimming and J lost 2 bases, with 16 bases between them. With molecular barcodes, quantitative 5'-RACE was used to make the TCR beta libraries. TCRdb reprocessed the 5' RACE reads with MiXCR, giving one entry per CDR3 protein. This table holds about 540,000 distinct CDR3 sequences, about an eighth found once. The sequencing sample was made of blood, either unsorted or a sorted T cell fraction (not recorded which). This chain uses TRBV2 with TRBJ2-5; D assignment may be TRBD1 or TRBD2 (5 bases each). The TCR was taken from a male donor with ankylosing spondylitis. This CDR3 reads CASRTLATEQETQYF. CDR3 bases: TGTGCCAGCAGAACCTTAGCGACAGAGCAAGAGACCCAGTACTTC.